Listed below are T cell receptor beta chains from one sample, sequenced in a study of OX40 agonist ivuxolimab in advanced cancers. The table came from immunoSEQ multiplex PCR; TCRdb's copy has only in-frame clones and leaves some out. The data contain 50,000 to 60,000 clones, roughly nine tenths of them singletons. The specimen comprised CD4+ or CD8+ T cells sorted from blood, sampled in a trial of the OX40 agonist ivuxolimab. The receptors originated from an adult with an advanced solid tumor such as melanoma, head and neck, liver or kidney cancer. Each CDR3 is given with its conserved first and last residue. Each record gives: D gene, J gene, clone size, V gene, CDR3 protein, CDR3 DNA. The D gene is left open where the match is weak. For some rows the clone size is stated as once, few or many, or as a class when expanded; others skip it.

d_gene: NA; j_gene: TRBJ1-5; abundance: NA; v_gene: TRBV6-5; CDR3aa: CASSYSSSGYEPQHF; CDR3nt: TGTGCCAGCAGTTACTCAAGTTCAGGGTATGAGCCCCAGCATTTT
d_gene: NA; j_gene: TRBJ1-4; abundance: NA; v_gene: TRBV2; CDR3aa: CASSESAGQWEKLFF; CDR3nt: TGTGCCAGCAGTGAAAGTGCAGGGCAATGGGAAAAACTGTTTTTT
d_gene: TRBD1; j_gene: TRBJ2-4; abundance: NA; v_gene: TRBV9; CDR3aa: CASSPSRDRGRVAKNIQYF; CDR3nt: TGTGCCAGCAGCCCGAGCCGGGACAGGGGGCGCGTAGCCAAAAACATTCAGTACTTC
d_gene: NA; j_gene: TRBJ1-1; abundance: once; v_gene: TRBV19; CDR3aa: CASSRPGEGTEAFF; CDR3nt: TGTGCCAGTAGCAGGCCCGGGGAGGGCACTGAAGCTTTCTTT
d_gene: TRBD1; j_gene: TRBJ2-1; abundance: NA; v_gene: TRBV15; CDR3aa: CATSRDRGDDEQFF; CDR3nt: TGTGCCACCAGCAGGGACAGGGGGGATGATGAGCAGTTCTTC
d_gene: NA; j_gene: TRBJ2-7; abundance: NA; v_gene: TRBV6-1; CDR3aa: CASSEARPTGYEQYF; CDR3nt: TGTGCCAGCAGTGAAGCCCGCCCTACAGGGTACGAGCAGTACTTC
d_gene: TRBD2; j_gene: TRBJ2-2; abundance: NA; v_gene: TRBV18; CDR3aa: CASSPQAGTDIGELFF; CDR3nt: TGTGCCAGCTCACCGCAAGCGGGGACTGATATCGGGGAGCTGTTTTTT
d_gene: NA; j_gene: TRBJ2-3; abundance: NA; v_gene: TRBV28; CDR3aa: CASSLVTPLGPDTQYF; CDR3nt: TGTGCCAGCAGTTTAGTGACACCCTTGGGGCCAGATACGCAGTATTTT
d_gene: NA; j_gene: TRBJ1-1; abundance: NA; v_gene: TRBV27; CDR3aa: CASRTSAFGTEAFF; CDR3nt: TGTGCCAGCAGGACCTCGGCATTTGGAACTGAAGCTTTCTTT
d_gene: NA; j_gene: TRBJ1-6; abundance: NA; v_gene: TRBV5-1; CDR3aa: CASSLPQSNSPLHF; CDR3nt: TGCGCCAGCAGCTTGCCACAGAGCAATTCACCCCTCCACTTT
d_gene: TRBD1; j_gene: TRBJ1-1; abundance: NA; v_gene: TRBV5-4; CDR3aa: CASRPNRGLKMNTEAFF; CDR3nt: TGTGCCAGCAGACCGAACAGGGGGCTAAAGATGAACACTGAAGCTTTCTTT
d_gene: TRBD2; j_gene: TRBJ2-2; abundance: once; v_gene: TRBV9; CDR3aa: CASSDGGAPGELFF; CDR3nt: TGTGCCAGCAGCGACGGGGGGGCCCCCGGGGAGCTGTTTTTT
d_gene: NA; j_gene: TRBJ1-1; abundance: NA; v_gene: TRBV30; CDR3aa: CAAWTAFGWRETGTQGGNTEAFF; CDR3nt: TGTGCCGCTTGGACGGCTTTTGGTTGGAGGGAAACCGGGACACAAGGGGGGAACACTGAAGCTTTCTTT
d_gene: NA; j_gene: TRBJ1-2; abundance: NA; v_gene: TRBV11-2; CDR3aa: CASSLGGVRYGYTF; CDR3nt: TGTGCCAGCAGCTTAGGGGGAGTTCGCTATGGCTACACCTTC
d_gene: TRBD2; j_gene: TRBJ2-7; abundance: once; v_gene: TRBV28; CDR3aa: CASSPPTGGDEQYF; CDR3nt: TGTGCCAGCAGCCCCCCGACGGGGGGTGACGAGCAGTACTTC
d_gene: NA; j_gene: TRBJ1-1; abundance: NA; v_gene: TRBV10-1; CDR3aa: CASSDGGDNTEAFF; CDR3nt: TGCGCCAGCAGTGACGGAGGGGATAACACTGAAGCTTTCTTT
d_gene: NA; j_gene: TRBJ1-2; abundance: NA; v_gene: TRBV5-6; CDR3aa: CASSSRTVDANYGYTF; CDR3nt: TGTGCCAGCAGCTCCCGGACAGTTGATGCTAACTATGGCTACACCTTC
d_gene: NA; j_gene: TRBJ1-1; abundance: NA; v_gene: TRBV18; CDR3aa: CASSPLALNTEAFF; CDR3nt: TGTGCCAGCTCACCACTCGCTTTGAATACTGAAGCTTTCTTT
d_gene: TRBD1; j_gene: TRBJ1-4; abundance: NA; v_gene: TRBV6-1; CDR3aa: CASRVGQGGEKLFF; CDR3nt: TGTGCCAGCAGGGTGGGACAGGGGGGAGAAAAACTGTTTTTT
d_gene: NA; j_gene: TRBJ2-6; abundance: NA; v_gene: TRBV6-5; CDR3aa: CASSYSGANVLTF; CDR3nt: TGTGCCAGCAGTTACTCTGGGGCCAACGTCCTGACTTTC
d_gene: NA; j_gene: TRBJ2-4; abundance: NA; v_gene: TRBV27; CDR3aa: CASSLSKKLAKNIQYF; CDR3nt: TGTGCCAGCAGTTTATCGAAGAAGTTAGCCAAAAACATTCAGTACTTC
d_gene: NA; j_gene: TRBJ1-1; abundance: once; v_gene: TRBV7-3; CDR3aa: CASSLLGEGNTEAFF; CDR3nt: TGTGCCAGCAGCCTTCTGGGGGAGGGGAACACTGAAGCTTTCTTT
d_gene: NA; j_gene: TRBJ1-2; abundance: NA; v_gene: TRBV5-1; CDR3aa: CASSLADGNYGYTF; CDR3nt: TGCGCCAGCAGCTTGGCTGATGGTAACTATGGCTACACCTTC
d_gene: NA; j_gene: TRBJ2-2; abundance: NA; v_gene: TRBV19; CDR3aa: CASSIITGSGELFF; CDR3nt: TGTGCCAGTAGTATTATCACAGGCTCCGGGGAGCTGTTTTTT
d_gene: TRBD1; j_gene: TRBJ2-7; abundance: NA; v_gene: TRBV25-1; CDR3aa: CASSNRGPSEQYF; CDR3nt: TGTGCCAGCAGTAACAGGGGACCGAGCGAGCAGTACTTC
d_gene: TRBD1; j_gene: TRBJ2-2; abundance: NA; v_gene: TRBV10-3; CDR3aa: CASQSGQASTGELFF; CDR3nt: TGTGCCTCACAGTCGGGACAGGCCTCAACCGGGGAGCTGTTTTTT
d_gene: NA; j_gene: TRBJ2-1; abundance: NA; v_gene: TRBV5-1; CDR3aa: CASSSLSRDRGYNEQFF; CDR3nt: TGCGCCAGCAGCTCCCTTTCCCGGGACCGAGGGTACAATGAGCAGTTCTTC
d_gene: NA; j_gene: TRBJ2-2; abundance: NA; v_gene: TRBV28; CDR3aa: CASRYSYTGELFF; CDR3nt: TGTGCCAGCAGATACAGTTACACCGGGGAGCTGTTTTTT